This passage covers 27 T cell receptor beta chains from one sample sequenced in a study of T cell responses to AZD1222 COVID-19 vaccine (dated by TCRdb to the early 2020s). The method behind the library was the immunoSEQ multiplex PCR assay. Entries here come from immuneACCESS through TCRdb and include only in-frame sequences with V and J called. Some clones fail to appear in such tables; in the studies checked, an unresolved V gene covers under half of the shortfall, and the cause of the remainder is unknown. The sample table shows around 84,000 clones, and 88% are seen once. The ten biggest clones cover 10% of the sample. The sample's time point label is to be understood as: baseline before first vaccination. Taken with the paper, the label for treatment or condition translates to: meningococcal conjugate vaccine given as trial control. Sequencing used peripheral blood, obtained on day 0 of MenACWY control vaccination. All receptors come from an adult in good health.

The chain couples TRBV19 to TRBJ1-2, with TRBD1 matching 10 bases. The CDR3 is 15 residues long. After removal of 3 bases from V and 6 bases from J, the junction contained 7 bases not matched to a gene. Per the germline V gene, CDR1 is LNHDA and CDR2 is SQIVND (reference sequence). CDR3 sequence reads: CASSIAGTGVHGYTF. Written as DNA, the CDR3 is TGTGCCAGTAGTATTGCAGGGACAGGGGTCCATGGCTACACCTTC. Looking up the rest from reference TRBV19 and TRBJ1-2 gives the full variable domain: DGGITQSPKYLFRKEGQNVTLSCEQNLNHDAMYWYRQDPGQGLRLIYYSQIVNDFQKGDIAEGYSVSREKKESFPLTVTSAQKNPTAFYLCASSIAGTGVHGYTFGSGTRLTVV.

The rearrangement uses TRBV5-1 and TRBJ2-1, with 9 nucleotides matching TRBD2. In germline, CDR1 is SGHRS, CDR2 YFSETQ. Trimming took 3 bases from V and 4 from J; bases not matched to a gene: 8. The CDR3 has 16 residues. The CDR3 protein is CASSSKAGGLYNEQFF. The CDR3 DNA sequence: TGCGCCAGCAGCTCGAAAGCGGGGGGCCTTTACAATGAGCAGTTCTTC.

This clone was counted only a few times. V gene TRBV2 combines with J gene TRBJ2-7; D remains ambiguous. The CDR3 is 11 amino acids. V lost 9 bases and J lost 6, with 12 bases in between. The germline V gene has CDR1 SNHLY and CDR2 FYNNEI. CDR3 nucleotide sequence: TGTGCCAGTAGCCTCGGAATCGAGCAGTACTTC. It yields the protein CASSLGIEQYF.

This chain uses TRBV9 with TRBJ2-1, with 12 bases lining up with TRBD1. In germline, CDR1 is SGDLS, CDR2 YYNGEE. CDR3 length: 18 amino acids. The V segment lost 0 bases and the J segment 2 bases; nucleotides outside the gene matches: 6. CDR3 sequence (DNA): TGTGCCAGCAGCGTAGAGGGACAGGGGGCAATGGCCTACAATGAGCAGTTCTTC. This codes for CASSVEGQGAMAYNEQFF.

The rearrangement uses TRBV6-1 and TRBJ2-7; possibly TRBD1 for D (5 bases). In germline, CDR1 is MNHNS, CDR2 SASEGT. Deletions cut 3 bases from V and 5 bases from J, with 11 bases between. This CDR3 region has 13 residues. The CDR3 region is CASSDQGRDEQYF. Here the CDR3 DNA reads TGTGCCAGCAGTGATCAGGGAAGGGACGAGCAGTACTTC.

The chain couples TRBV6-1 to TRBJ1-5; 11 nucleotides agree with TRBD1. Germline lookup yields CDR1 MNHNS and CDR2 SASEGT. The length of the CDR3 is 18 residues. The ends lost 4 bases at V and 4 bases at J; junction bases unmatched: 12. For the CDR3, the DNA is TGTGCCAGCAGTGGCCGGACAGGGGGCGGGAGCCTAAATCAGCCCCAGCATTTT. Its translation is CASSGRTGGGSLNQPQHF.

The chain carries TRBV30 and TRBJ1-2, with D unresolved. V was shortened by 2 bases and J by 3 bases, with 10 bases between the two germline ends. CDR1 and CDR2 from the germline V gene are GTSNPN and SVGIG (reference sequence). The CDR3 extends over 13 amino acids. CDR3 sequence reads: CAWSNQAYYGYTF. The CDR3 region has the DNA TGTGCCTGGAGTAACCAGGCCTACTATGGCTACACCTTC.

The CDR3 region is CASSQGSGHQPQHF. Here the CDR3 DNA reads TGTGCCAGCAGCCAAGGCTCGGGGCATCAGCCCCAGCATTTT. This chain joins TRBV4-2 and TRBJ1-5; perhaps TRBD1 as D (5 bases). This CDR3 is built from 14 residues. CDR1 and CDR2 (germline): LGHNA, YNFKEQ. The ends were cut back, 1 base at V and 5 bases at J, with 9 bases in the middle.

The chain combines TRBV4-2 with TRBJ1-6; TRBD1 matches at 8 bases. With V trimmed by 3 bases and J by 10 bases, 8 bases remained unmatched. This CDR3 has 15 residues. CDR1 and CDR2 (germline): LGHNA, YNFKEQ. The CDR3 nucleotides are TGTGCCAGCAGCCAGCCGACAGGGGAAAAATCACCCCTCCACTTT. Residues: CASSQPTGEKSPLHF.

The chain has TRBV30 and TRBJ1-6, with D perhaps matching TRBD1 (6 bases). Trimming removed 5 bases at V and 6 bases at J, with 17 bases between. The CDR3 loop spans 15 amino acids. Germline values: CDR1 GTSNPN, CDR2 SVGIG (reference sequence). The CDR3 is CAWRFRGAGNSPLHF. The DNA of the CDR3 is TGTGCCTGGCGATTCAGGGGAGCTGGTAATTCACCCCTCCACTTT.

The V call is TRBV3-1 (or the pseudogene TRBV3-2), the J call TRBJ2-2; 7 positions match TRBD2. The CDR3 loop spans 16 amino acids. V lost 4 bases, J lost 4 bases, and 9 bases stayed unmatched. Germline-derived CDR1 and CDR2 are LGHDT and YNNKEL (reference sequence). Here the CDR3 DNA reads TGTGCCAGCAGCCGGGACTATCAACTCTCCACCGGGGAGCTGTTTTTT. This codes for CASSRDYQLSTGELFF.

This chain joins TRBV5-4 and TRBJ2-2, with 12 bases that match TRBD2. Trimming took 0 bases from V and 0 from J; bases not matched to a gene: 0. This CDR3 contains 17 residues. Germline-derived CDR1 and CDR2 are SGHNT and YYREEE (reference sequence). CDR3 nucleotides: TGTGCCAGCAGCTTGGGACTAGCGGGGGCGAACACCGGGGAGCTGTTTTTT. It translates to CASSLGLAGANTGELFF.

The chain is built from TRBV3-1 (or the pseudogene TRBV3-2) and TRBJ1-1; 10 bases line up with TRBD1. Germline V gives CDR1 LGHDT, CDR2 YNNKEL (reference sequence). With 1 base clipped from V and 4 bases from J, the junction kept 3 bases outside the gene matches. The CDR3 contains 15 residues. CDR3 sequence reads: CASSQGDRGVTEAFF. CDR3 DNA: TGTGCCAGCAGCCAAGGGGACAGGGGAGTCACTGAAGCTTTCTTT.

Here the CDR3 reads CASGDTGSTEAFF. The CDR3 region has the DNA TGTGCTAGTGGAGATACAGGGAGCACTGAAGCTTTCTTT. The rearrangement uses TRBV12-5 and TRBJ1-1; possible D gene TRBD1, 6 bases. V lost 6 bases, J lost 4 bases, and 12 bases lay in between. This CDR3 region has 13 residues. Germline values: CDR1 LGHNT, CDR2 FRNRAP.

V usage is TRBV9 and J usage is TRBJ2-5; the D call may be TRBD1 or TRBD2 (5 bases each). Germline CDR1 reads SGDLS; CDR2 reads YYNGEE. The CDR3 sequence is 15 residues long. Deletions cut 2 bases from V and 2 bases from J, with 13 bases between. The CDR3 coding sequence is TGTGCCAGCAGCGTTCGGGACGCTCCACAAGAGACCCAGTACTTC. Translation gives CASSVRDAPQETQYF.

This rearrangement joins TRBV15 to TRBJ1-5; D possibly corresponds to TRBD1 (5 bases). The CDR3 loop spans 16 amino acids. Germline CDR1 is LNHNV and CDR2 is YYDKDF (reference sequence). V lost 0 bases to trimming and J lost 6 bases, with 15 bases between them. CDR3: CATSRDRGTLGQPQHF. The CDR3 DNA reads TGTGCCACCAGCAGAGATCGGGGGACGTTGGGTCAGCCCCAGCATTTT.

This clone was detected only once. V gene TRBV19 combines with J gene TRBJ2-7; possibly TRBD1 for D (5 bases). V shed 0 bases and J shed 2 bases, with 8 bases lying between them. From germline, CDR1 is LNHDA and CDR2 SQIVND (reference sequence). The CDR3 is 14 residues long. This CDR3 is CASSIEETAYEQYF. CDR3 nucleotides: TGTGCCAGTAGTATAGAGGAGACAGCCTACGAGCAGTACTTC.

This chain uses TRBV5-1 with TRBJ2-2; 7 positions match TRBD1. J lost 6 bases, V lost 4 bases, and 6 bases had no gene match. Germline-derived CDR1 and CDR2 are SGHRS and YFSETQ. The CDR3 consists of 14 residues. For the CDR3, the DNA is TGCGCCAGCAGCCAAAGACAGGGCCCCGGGGAGCTGTTTTTT. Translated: CASSQRQGPGELFF.

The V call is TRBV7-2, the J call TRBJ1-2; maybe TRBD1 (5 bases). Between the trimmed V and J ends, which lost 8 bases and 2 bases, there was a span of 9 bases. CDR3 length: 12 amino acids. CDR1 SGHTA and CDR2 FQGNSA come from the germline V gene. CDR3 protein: CASSQGNYGYTF. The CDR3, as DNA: TGTGCCAGCTCTCAGGGAAACTATGGCTACACCTTC.

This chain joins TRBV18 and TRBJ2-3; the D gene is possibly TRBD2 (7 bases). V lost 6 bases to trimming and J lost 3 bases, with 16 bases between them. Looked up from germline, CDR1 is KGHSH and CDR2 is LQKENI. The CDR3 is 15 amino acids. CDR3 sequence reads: CASSRRGLETDTQYF. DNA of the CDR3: TGTGCCAGCTCCCGGCGGGGGCTAGAAACAGATACGCAGTATTTT.

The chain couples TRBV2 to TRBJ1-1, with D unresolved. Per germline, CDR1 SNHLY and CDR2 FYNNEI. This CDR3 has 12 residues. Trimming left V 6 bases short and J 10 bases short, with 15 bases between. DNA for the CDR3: TGTGCCAGCAGCGCTCAGGCCTTGGCAGCTTTCTTT. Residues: CASSAQALAAFF.

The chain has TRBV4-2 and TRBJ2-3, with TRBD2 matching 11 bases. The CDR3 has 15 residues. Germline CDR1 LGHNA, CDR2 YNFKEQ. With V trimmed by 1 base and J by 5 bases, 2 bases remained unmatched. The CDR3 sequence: CASSQASGGRDTQYF. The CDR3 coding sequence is TGTGCCAGCAGCCAAGCTAGCGGGGGGAGAGATACGCAGTATTTT.

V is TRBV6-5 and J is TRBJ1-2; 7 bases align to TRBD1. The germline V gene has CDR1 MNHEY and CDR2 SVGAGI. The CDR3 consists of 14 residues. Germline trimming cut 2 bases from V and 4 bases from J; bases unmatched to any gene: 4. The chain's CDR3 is CASSYLDRSYGYTF. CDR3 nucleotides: TGTGCCAGCAGTTACCTGGACAGGTCCTATGGCTACACCTTC.

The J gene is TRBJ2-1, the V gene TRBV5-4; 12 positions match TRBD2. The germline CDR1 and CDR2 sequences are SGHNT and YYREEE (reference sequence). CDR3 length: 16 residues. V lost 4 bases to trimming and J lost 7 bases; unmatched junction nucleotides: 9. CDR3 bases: TGTGCCAGCAGCAGGCCCACTAGCGGGGGGAGTAATGAGCAGTTCTTC. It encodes CASSRPTSGGSNEQFF.

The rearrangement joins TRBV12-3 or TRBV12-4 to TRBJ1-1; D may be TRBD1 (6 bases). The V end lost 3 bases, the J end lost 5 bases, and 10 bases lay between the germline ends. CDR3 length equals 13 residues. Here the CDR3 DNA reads TGTGCCAGCAGTTTTAATAGGGGGACTGAAGCTTTCTTT. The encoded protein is CASSFNRGTEAFF.

CDR3 protein: CASSQEFGDGYNSPLHF. The CDR3 DNA sequence: TGTGCCAGCAGCCAAGAATTTGGGGACGGATATAATTCACCCCTCCACTTT. This rearrangement joins TRBV3-1 (or the pseudogene TRBV3-2) to TRBJ1-6; maybe TRBD1 (5 bases). The CDR3 sequence is 17 residues long. Trimming left V 0 bases short and J 4 bases short, with 13 bases between. The germline gives CDR1 LGHDT, CDR2 YNNKEL (reference sequence).

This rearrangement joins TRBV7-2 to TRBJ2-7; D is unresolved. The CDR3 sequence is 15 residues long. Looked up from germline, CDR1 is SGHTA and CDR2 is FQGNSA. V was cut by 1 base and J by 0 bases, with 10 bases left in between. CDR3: CASSLGWVVSYEQYF. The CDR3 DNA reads TGTGCCAGCAGCTTAGGGTGGGTGGTCTCCTACGAGCAGTACTTC.